This T cell receptor beta chain was found in a study of blood T cell repertoires in COVID-19. The CDR3 extends over 16 amino acids. Germline V gene lookup returns CDR1 KGHDR and CDR2 SFDVKD. V was shortened by 0 bases and J by 3 bases, with 12 bases between the two germline ends. The data were produced by immunoSEQ multiplex PCR, yet TCRdb's version contains in-frame clones alone and is incomplete. In the table there are just over 650,000 clones, 85% to 90% of which are singletons. The rearrangement joins TRBV24-1 to TRBJ2-3; tentative D call: TRBD1 (6 bases). Sequencing was carried out using peripheral blood. The clonotype originates from a woman under 30 with acute or convalescent COVID-19. CDR3 residues: CATSDLSGAGTDTQYF. As DNA, the CDR3 is TGTGCCACCAGTGATTTGTCAGGGGCAGGGACAGATACGCAGTATTTT.